This T cell receptor (beta chain) emerged from a study of blood T cell repertoires in COVID-19. Overall study: The cDNA or gDNA used as material had been derived from T cells, B-cell-depleted T cells, or PBMCs.

Germline loops: CDR1 SQVTM, CDR2 ANQGSEA. V lost 1 base and J lost 4, with 10 bases in between. There are 13 residues in the CDR3. The repertoire was sequenced with immunoSEQ multiplex PCR; TCRdb's copy has only in-frame clones and lacks some. The sample has approximately 220,000 clones, 65% to 85% seen once. Adults between roughly 18 and 89 years of age took part from under 30 US areas. Recovered participants had two consecutive negative NP/OP PCR tests, healthcare professional clearance, or symptom resolution. J is TRBJ1-2 and V is TRBV29-1; D call uncertain. The sequence was obtained from a woman aged 35 to 49 who had recovered from COVID-19. Material: PBMCs or T cells enriched from blood (not recorded which). The CDR3 nucleotides read TGCAGCGTTGAAGGGCGGAGGAGCTATGGCTACACCTTC. Residues: CSVEGRRSYGYTF.